The 24 T cell receptor beta chains in this list originate from one sample, sequenced in a study of technical replicates of blood from a handful of donors. This table comes from immunoSEQ multiplex PCR, and its TCRdb copy is limited to in-frame clones, with some not included. Of over 45,000 clones listed, 80% to 95% are singletons. Specimen: PBMCs. These receptors came from a human donor in good health. Some clones in this sample may be carry-over from other donors' samples.

The genes are TRBV4-2 and TRBJ1-2; 7 bases line up with TRBD1. This CDR3 has 15 amino acids. The germline CDR1 and CDR2 sequences are LGHNA and YNFKEQ. Trimming at V came to 0 bases and at J to 4 bases, leaving 5 bases not matched to a gene. CDR3 protein: CASSQEEGAGYGYTF. CDR3 nucleotides: TGTGCCAGCAGCCAAGAGGAGGGGGCGGGCTATGGCTACACCTTC.

The V call is TRBV5-1, the J call TRBJ2-1; D tentatively reads TRBD1 or TRBD2 (6 bases each). This CDR3 has 15 residues. V lost 4 bases, J lost 0 bases, and 11 bases lay in between. The germline gives CDR1 SGHRS, CDR2 YFSETQ. For the CDR3, the DNA is TGCGCCAGCAGCCTGGGGGGCAGCTCCTACAATGAGCAGTTCTTC. Encoded protein: CASSLGGSSYNEQFF.

CDR3 amino acids: CASSTGTEAFF. CDR3 in DNA: TGTGCCAGCAGCACCGGGACAGAGGCTTTCTTT. The genes are TRBV6-6 and TRBJ1-1, with 7 nucleotides matching TRBD1. The V segment lost 6 bases and the J segment 11 bases; nucleotides outside the gene matches: 6. The V gene's germline CDR1 is MNHNY and CDR2 SVGAGI (reference sequence). The CDR3 loop spans 11 amino acids.

The V and J genes are TRBV7-3 and TRBJ2-3, with TRBD2 identical over 11 bases. Germline CDR1 reads SGHTA; CDR2 reads FQGTGA. The ends lost 5 bases at V and 3 bases at J; junction bases unmatched: 4. The CDR3 is made up of 15 amino acids. Here the CDR3 reads CASSLSSGRTDTQYF. The CDR3 DNA sequence: TGTGCCAGCAGCCTTTCTAGCGGGAGGACAGATACGCAGTATTTT.

CDR3 in DNA: TGTGCCAGTAGACTGAGCTCCTACGAGCAGTACTTC. It encodes CASRLSSYEQYF. The chain carries TRBV19 and TRBJ2-7; no definite D call. The CDR3 sequence is 12 residues long. CDR1 LNHDA and CDR2 SQIVND come from the germline V gene (reference sequence). Trimming pared 6 bases from V and 0 bases from J, leaving 6 bases between. Variable domain in full (rest from reference TRBV19 and TRBJ2-7): DGGITQSPKYLFRKEGQNVTLSCEQNLNHDAMYWYRQDPGQGLRLIYYSQIVNDFQKGDIAEGYSVSREKKESFPLTVTSAQKNPTAFYLCASRLSSYEQYFGPGTRLTVT.

The V and J genes are TRBV19 and TRBJ1-2; 8 bases are a match to TRBD1. The CDR3 is 15 amino acids. V gave up 5 bases and J gave up 4 bases; unmatched junction bases: 9. In germline, CDR1 is LNHDA, CDR2 SQIVND (reference sequence). The CDR3 reads CASSDRGLYGYGYTF. The CDR3 nucleotides are TGTGCCAGTAGTGACAGGGGACTGTATGGCTATGGCTACACCTTC.

The chain carries TRBV7-2 and TRBJ1-6, with a tentative D call TRBD1 (6 bases). The CDR3 runs to 15 residues. V was trimmed by 3 bases and J by 11 bases, leaving 17 bases between them. Germline CDR1 reads SGHTA; CDR2 reads FQGNSA. The CDR3 sequence is CASSFHGTSAAPLHF. In DNA, the CDR3 is TGTGCCAGCAGCTTCCATGGGACATCGGCGGCACCCCTCCACTTT.

This clone was counted once. V gene TRBV4-2 combines with J gene TRBJ2-7, with D unclear. The length of the CDR3 is 16 residues. Per germline, CDR1 LGHNA and CDR2 YNFKEQ. Trimming pared 0 bases from V and 5 bases from J, leaving 17 bases between. In DNA form, the CDR3 reads TGTGCCAGCAGCCAAGATCGAGGAGCTGGTCCGGACGAGCAGTACTTC. Amino acid sequence: CASSQDRGAGPDEQYF.

The chain carries TRBV7-9 and TRBJ1-2; D unclear. This CDR3 is built from 14 residues. Germline V CDR1 and CDR2: SEHNR, FQNEAQ (reference sequence). Trimming removed 4 bases at V and 4 bases at J, with 13 bases between. This CDR3 reads CASSSPTEFYGYTF. The CDR3 DNA follows: TGTGCCAGCAGCTCTCCCACAGAGTTCTATGGCTACACCTTC.

The chain links TRBV29-1 to TRBJ1-1, with D tentatively TRBD1 (6 bases). Germline values: CDR1 SQVTM, CDR2 ANQGSEA. The CDR3 has 13 amino acids. The V end was cut by 6 bases, the J end by 5 bases, with 16 bases between. CDR3 loop: CSVDFRGRTEAFF. CDR3 DNA sequence: TGCAGCGTCGACTTCAGGGGAAGAACTGAAGCTTTCTTT.

The chain combines TRBV2 with TRBJ2-7, with 9 bases aligning to TRBD1. V trimming: 10 bases; J trimming: 3 bases; junction bases outside the gene matches: 13. CDR3 length: 15 residues. Germline-derived CDR1 and CDR2 are SNHLY and FYNNEI. CDR3 bases: TGTGCCATCCCCACACGGACAGGGGCCGACTACGAGCAGTACTTC. Translated, it gives CAIPTRTGADYEQYF.

The rearrangement links TRBV7-8 to TRBJ2-7; D is perhaps TRBD1 (5 bases). The CDR3 extends over 14 amino acids. CDR1 is SGHVS and CDR2 is FQNEAQ in the germline V gene. Between the trimmed V and J ends, which lost 0 bases and 2 bases, there was a span of 8 bases. In nucleotides, the CDR3 is TGTGCCAGCAGCTTAGCCCCAGGGCCCTACGAGCAGTACTTC. Protein product: CASSLAPGPYEQYF.

The chain couples TRBV10-2 to TRBJ1-4; tentatively, D is TRBD1 (5 bases). The CDR3 length is 13 residues. Trimming pared 4 bases from V and 6 bases from J, leaving 9 bases between. CDR1 and CDR2 (germline): WSHSY, SAAADI. The CDR3 coding sequence is TGCGCCAGCAGTGGGGGCATGGATGAAAAACTGTTTTTT. Its protein product is CASSGGMDEKLFF.

The chain uses TRBV29-1 and TRBJ2-7; 14 nucleotides line up with TRBD2. V was clipped by 4 bases and J by 4 bases; unmatched bases: 3. Per germline, CDR1 SQVTM and CDR2 ANQGSEA. The CDR3 consists of 14 residues. DNA for the CDR3: TGCAGCGTTGCCGGGACTAGCGGGAGTTACGAGCAGTACTTC. Residues: CSVAGTSGSYEQYF.

V usage is TRBV15 and J usage is TRBJ1-5, with 7 bases matching TRBD1. Trimming took 11 bases from V and 6 from J; bases not matched to a gene: 10. Germline V CDR1 and CDR2: LNHNV, YYDKDF (reference sequence). CDR3 length: 13 residues. The CDR3 spells CAAGDSPSQPQHF. DNA for the CDR3: TGTGCCGCCGGGGACAGCCCCAGTCAGCCCCAGCATTTT.

This chain connects TRBV4-3 to TRBJ2-6, with D uncertain. V shed 0 bases and J shed 1 base, with 7 bases lying between them. Germline V gene lookup returns CDR1 LGHNA and CDR2 YSLEER. The CDR3 consists of 16 residues. CDR3 sequence reads: CASSQDLGSGANVLTF. The CDR3 DNA follows: TGCGCCAGCAGCCAAGATCTCGGTTCTGGGGCCAACGTCCTGACTTTC.

The sample holds one count of this clone. J is TRBJ2-3 and V is TRBV29-1, with 9 bases that match TRBD2. CDR1 and CDR2 from the germline V gene are SQVTM and ANQGSEA. With 2 bases clipped from V and 3 bases from J, the junction kept 15 bases outside the gene matches. This CDR3 comprises 18 residues. CDR3: CSVELWGASGALTDTQYF. The DNA for the CDR3 is TGCAGCGTTGAACTTTGGGGTGCTAGCGGGGCCTTGACAGATACGCAGTATTTT.

The gene calls are TRBV7-9 and TRBJ2-5, with 8 nucleotides matching TRBD1. Unmatched junction bases numbered 14, after V lost 8 bases and J lost 6 bases. Germline CDR1 SEHNR, CDR2 FQNEAQ (reference sequence). CDR3 length: 15 residues. CDR3 sequence (DNA): TGTGCCAGCCACGGGGGCGGACAGGGTTCAAAGACCCAGTACTTC. Encoded protein: CASHGGGQGSKTQYF.

The gene calls are TRBV7-2 and TRBJ2-3; 9 nucleotides match TRBD1. The germline CDR1 and CDR2 sequences are SGHTA and FQGNSA. The V and J ends lost 4 bases and 3 bases, in that order; junction bases with no gene match: 11. CDR3 length: 17 amino acids. The CDR3 here is CASSSPSGTGKTDTQYF. The CDR3 region has the DNA TGTGCCAGCAGCTCACCCTCGGGGACAGGGAAGACAGATACGCAGTATTTT. Supplemented by reference TRBV7-2 and TRBJ2-3, the full variable domain reads GAGVSQSPSNKVTEKGKDVELRCDPISGHTALYWYRQSLGQGLEFLIYFQGNSAPDKSGLPSDRFSAERTGGSVSTLTIQRTQQEDSAVYLCASSSPSGTGKTDTQYFGPGTRLTVL.

The V call is TRBV4-1, the J call TRBJ1-6; TRBD1 might be the D (5 bases). CDR3 length: 17 amino acids. Trimming shortened V by 1 base and J by 2 bases, and 12 bases separated the two germline ends. Germline values: CDR1 MGHRA, CDR2 YSYEKL. The DNA of the CDR3 is TGCGCCAGCAGCCAAGTGGGGGGGGGTACCTATAATTCACCCCTCCACTTT. Translating it yields CASSQVGGGTYNSPLHF.

This chain connects TRBV5-6 to TRBJ1-3, with a weak D call TRBD1 (6 bases). The V and J ends lost 0 bases and 0 bases respectively, with 16 bases between them. The length of the CDR3 is 18 residues. Germline CDR1 reads SGHDT; CDR2 reads YYEEEE. CDR3 sequence (DNA): TGTGCCAGCAGCTTGGGGGGATGGGGGCTCAACTCTGGAAACACCATATATTTT. The encoded protein is CASSLGGWGLNSGNTIYF.

The chain links TRBV5-8 to TRBJ1-5, with 7 bases fitting TRBD1. V lost 4 bases, J lost 4 bases, and 2 bases stayed unmatched. The CDR3 covers 13 residues. Germline V gene data show CDR1 as SGHTS and CDR2 as YDEGEE. The CDR3 is CASSKDRNQPQHF. The CDR3 nucleotides are TGTGCCAGCAGCAAGGACAGGAATCAGCCCCAGCATTTT.

This chain joins TRBV10-3 and TRBJ2-7, with TRBD2 matching 8 bases. Germline loops: CDR1 ENHRY, CDR2 SYGVKD. This CDR3 has 13 amino acids. The junction had 8 bases not matched to a gene; V was cut back by 0 bases and J by 13 bases. The CDR3 reads CAISESQGTSIYF. In DNA, the CDR3 is TGTGCCATCAGTGAGTCTCAGGGGACTAGTATTTACTTC.

The chain uses TRBV15 and TRBJ2-1; TRBD2 matches 7 bases. V was clipped by 2 bases and J by 4 bases; unmatched bases: 2. Germline CDR1 is LNHNV and CDR2 is YYDKDF (reference sequence). The CDR3 is 14 amino acids. CDR3 residues: CATSRRAGYNEQFF. The CDR3 DNA reads as TGTGCCACCAGCAGACGAGCGGGGTACAATGAGCAGTTCTTC.